This record looks at one T cell receptor (beta chain) sequence and its context. What it recognizes is unknown. Just one base apart from a much larger clone, this may be a read error. Other DNA sequences in the same sample also yield this CDR3. CDR3 length: 13 residues. Germline V gene data show CDR1 as SGHTA and CDR2 as FQGNSA. Trimming cost V 0 bases and J 2 bases, with 5 bases left between them. At the deep level, the assay was run. The table came from immunoSEQ multiplex PCR; TCRdb's copy has only in-frame clones and leaves some out. Of some 2.1 million clones listed, 85% to 95% are singletons. This sample is drawn from a study of shared clonotypes between healthy human individuals. Study at large: Per donor, three plates held CD4 naive cells, three held CD4 memory, two held CD8 naive and one held CD8 memory. Whole-study findings and limits: The researchers took only blood, and tissue repertoires probably look different. It was observed that about 5% of naive CD4 clonotypes were shared across several donors.

This TCR derives from a man aged 18 to 29 in good health. What was sequenced was naive CD4+ T cells sorted from blood. This sample's subset: CD45RA+ positively selected. The V call is TRBV7-2, the J call TRBJ2-7; D is ambiguous. CDR3 DNA: TGTGCCAGCAGCTTAGCGGGGACCTACGAGCAGTACTTC. As protein: CASSLAGTYEQYF.